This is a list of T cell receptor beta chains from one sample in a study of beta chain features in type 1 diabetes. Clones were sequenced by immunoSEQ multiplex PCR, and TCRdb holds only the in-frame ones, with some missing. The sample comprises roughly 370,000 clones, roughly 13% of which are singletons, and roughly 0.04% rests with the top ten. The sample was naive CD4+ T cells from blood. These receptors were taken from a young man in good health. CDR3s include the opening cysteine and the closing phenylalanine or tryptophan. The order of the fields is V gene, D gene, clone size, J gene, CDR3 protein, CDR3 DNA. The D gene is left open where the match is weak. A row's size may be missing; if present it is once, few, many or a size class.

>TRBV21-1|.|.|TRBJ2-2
CASSTLGGNTGELFF
TGTGCCAGCAGCACGCTCGGCGGGAACACCGGGGAGCTGTTTTTT
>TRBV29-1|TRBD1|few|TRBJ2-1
CSVASGQGLNEQFF
TGCAGCGTTGCTTCGGGACAGGGCTTAAATGAGCAGTTCTTC
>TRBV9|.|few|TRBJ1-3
CASSVEGNGNTIYF
TGTGCCAGCAGCGTAGAAGGGAACGGAAACACCATATATTTT
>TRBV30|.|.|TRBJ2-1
CAWSSSYNEQFF
TGTGCCTGGTCAAGCTCCTACAATGAGCAGTTCTTC
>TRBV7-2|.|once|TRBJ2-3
CASSLAHGLRRRTDTQYF
TGTGCCAGCAGCTTAGCCCACGGCCTTAGGCGGCGGACAGATACGCAGTATTTT
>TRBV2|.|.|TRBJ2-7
CASSERYEQYF
TGTGCCAGCAGTGAACGCTACGAGCAGTACTTC
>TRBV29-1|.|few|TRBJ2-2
CSVGHNTGELFF
TGCAGCGTTGGACACAACACCGGGGAGCTGTTTTTT
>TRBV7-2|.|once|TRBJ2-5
CASNRRTTETQYF
TGTGCCAGCAACAGACGGACGACAGAGACCCAGTACTTC
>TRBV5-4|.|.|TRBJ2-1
CASSFVGDEQFF
TGTGCCAGCAGCTTCGTTGGCGATGAGCAGTTCTTC
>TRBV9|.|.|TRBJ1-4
CASSVTGREKLFF
TGTGCCAGCAGCGTAACAGGGCGGGAAAAACTGTTTTTT
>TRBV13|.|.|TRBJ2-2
CASSPGDSTGELFF
TGTGCCAGCAGCCCGGGGGACAGCACCGGGGAGCTGTTTTTT
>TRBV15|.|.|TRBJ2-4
CATSRISGAGGNIQYF
TGTGCCACCAGCAGAATTAGCGGTGCGGGCGGAAACATTCAGTACTTC
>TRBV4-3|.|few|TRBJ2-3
CASSQALSYRTDTQYF
TGCGCCAGCAGCCAAGCTCTCTCCTATCGCACAGATACGCAGTATTTT
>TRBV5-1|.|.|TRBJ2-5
CASSLEGPTQYF
TGCGCCAGCAGCTTGGAAGGGCCGACCCAGTACTTC
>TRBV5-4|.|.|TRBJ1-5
CASGMGGSNQPQHF
TGTGCCAGCGGGATGGGAGGGAGCAATCAGCCCCAGCATTTT
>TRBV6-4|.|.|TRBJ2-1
CASSDTGNHNEQFF
TGTGCCAGCAGTGACACCGGGAATCACAATGAGCAGTTCTTC
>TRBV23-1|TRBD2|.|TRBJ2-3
CASSQSPSGSGDTQYF
TGCGCCAGCAGTCAATCGCCTAGCGGGTCCGGGGATACGCAGTATTTT
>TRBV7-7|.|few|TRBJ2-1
CASSLLSGAPSEQFF
TGTGCTAGCAGCTTATTAAGCGGTGCCCCCAGTGAGCAGTTCTTC
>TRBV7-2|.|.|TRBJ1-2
CASSLASTAKGYTF
TGTGCCAGCAGCTTAGCGTCTACGGCTAAGGGCTACACCTTC
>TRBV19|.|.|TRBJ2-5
CASSTQTGTSGETQYF
TGTGCCAGTAGTACCCAGACCGGGACAAGTGGAGAGACCCAGTACTTC
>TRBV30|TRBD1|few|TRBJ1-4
CAWSRTGKGEKLFF
TGTGCCTGGAGTCGGACAGGGAAGGGTGAAAAACTGTTTTTT
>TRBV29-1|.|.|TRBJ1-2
CSVEVERGKKNYGYTF
TGCAGCGTTGAAGTCGAAAGAGGGAAGAAAAACTATGGCTACACCTTC
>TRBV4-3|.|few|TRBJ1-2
CASSHRTGPNYGYTF
TGCGCCAGCAGCCATCGTACAGGACCTAACTATGGCTACACCTTC
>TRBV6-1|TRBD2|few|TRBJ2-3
CASSSPGGGTDTQYF
TGTGCCAGCAGCTCACCCGGGGGAGGGACAGATACGCAGTATTTT
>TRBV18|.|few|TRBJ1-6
CASASPRSDNSPLHF
TGTGCCAGCGCCAGCCCCCGGAGTGATAATTCACCCCTCCACTTT
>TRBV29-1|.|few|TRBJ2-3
CSVRGTLTDTQYF
TGCAGCGTTCGAGGGACTCTCACAGATACGCAGTATTTT
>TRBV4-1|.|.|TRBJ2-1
CASSQDSGSYNEQFF
TGCGCCAGCAGCCAAGATAGCGGATCCTACAATGAGCAGTTCTTC
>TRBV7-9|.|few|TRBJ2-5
CASSSLRGARETQYF
TGTGCCAGCAGTTCCCTCAGGGGGGCACGAGAGACCCAGTACTTC
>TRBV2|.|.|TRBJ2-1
CASSGEGYAEQFF
TGTGCCAGCAGTGGGGAAGGGTACGCAGAGCAGTTCTTC
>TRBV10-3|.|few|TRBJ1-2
CAISVADEPRSGGYTF
TGTGCCATCAGCGTTGCTGACGAACCCAGAAGCGGTGGCTACACCTTC
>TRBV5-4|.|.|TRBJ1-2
CASSLGGRGTNYGYTF
TGTGCCAGCAGCCTGGGTGGACGAGGTACTAACTATGGCTACACCTTC
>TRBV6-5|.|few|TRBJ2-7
CASSTLYEQYF
TGTGCCAGCAGTACACTTTACGAGCAGTACTTC
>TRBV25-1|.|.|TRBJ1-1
CASRGGGSFTEAFF
TGTGCCAGCAGGGGAGGAGGGAGCTTTACTGAAGCTTTCTTT
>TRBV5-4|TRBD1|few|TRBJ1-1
CASSNDRANTEAFF
TGTGCCAGCAGCAACGACAGGGCGAACACTGAAGCTTTCTTT
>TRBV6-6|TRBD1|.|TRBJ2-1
CASSYGDSSYNEQFF
TGTGCCAGCAGTTATGGGGACAGCTCCTACAATGAGCAGTTCTTC
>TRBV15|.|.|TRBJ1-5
CATRVKDIYQPQHF
TGTGCCACCAGGGTGAAGGACATTTATCAGCCCCAGCATTTT
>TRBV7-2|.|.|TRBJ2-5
CASSRDGLETQYF
TGTGCCAGCTCTAGGGACGGATTAGAGACCCAGTACTTC
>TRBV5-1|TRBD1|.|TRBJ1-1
CASSQGVSPEAFF
TGCGCCAGCAGCCAGGGGGTTAGCCCTGAAGCTTTCTTT
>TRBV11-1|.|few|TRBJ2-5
CASSPAGETQYF
TGTGCCAGCAGCCCCGCGGGAGAGACCCAGTACTTC
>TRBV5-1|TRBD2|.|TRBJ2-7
CASSRSGGSSYEQYF
TGCGCCAGCAGCAGGAGCGGGGGCTCCTCCTACGAGCAGTACTTC
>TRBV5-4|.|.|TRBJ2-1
CASSLETGADYEQFF
TGTGCCAGCAGCTTGGAGACGGGGGCCGACTATGAGCAGTTCTTC
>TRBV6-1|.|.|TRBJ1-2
CASNKRGAVYYGYTF
TGTGCCAGCAATAAGAGGGGCGCCGTGTACTATGGCTACACCTTC
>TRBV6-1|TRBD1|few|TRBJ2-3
CASSETGSRTDTQYF
TGTGCCAGCAGTGAGACAGGGTCCCGCACAGATACGCAGTATTTT
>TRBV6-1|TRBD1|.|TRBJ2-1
CASTGDRGTYNEQFF
TGTGCCAGCACTGGGGACAGGGGGACCTACAATGAGCAGTTCTTC
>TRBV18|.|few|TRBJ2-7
CASSPTRAEEQYF
TGTGCCAGCTCACCAACCCGAGCGGAGGAGCAGTACTTC
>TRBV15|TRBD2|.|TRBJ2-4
CATSSGGFLAKNIQYF
TGTGCCACCAGTAGCGGGGGATTTCTAGCCAAAAACATTCAGTACTTC
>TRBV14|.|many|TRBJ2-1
CASSQGTYYNEQFF
TGTGCCAGCAGCCAAGGGACTTACTACAATGAGCAGTTCTTC
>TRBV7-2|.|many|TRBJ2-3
CASRTGEVTDTQYF
TGTGCCAGCAGAACGGGCGAGGTCACAGATACGCAGTATTTT
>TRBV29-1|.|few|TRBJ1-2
CSVDDPNYGYTF
TGCAGCGTTGATGACCCTAACTATGGCTACACCTTC
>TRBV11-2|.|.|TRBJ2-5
CASSLAETQYF
TGTGCCAGCAGCTTAGCGGAGACCCAGTACTTC
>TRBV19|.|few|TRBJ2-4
CASSIAQNIQYF
TGTGCCAGTAGTATTGCCCAAAACATTCAGTACTTC
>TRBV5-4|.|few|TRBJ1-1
CASSSVRNTEAFF
TGTGCCAGCAGCTCGGTCCGAAACACTGAAGCTTTCTTT
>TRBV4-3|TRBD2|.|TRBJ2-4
CASSQTGLAGVKNIQYF
TGCGCCAGCAGCCAGACAGGACTAGCCGGTGTCAAAAACATTCAGTACTTC
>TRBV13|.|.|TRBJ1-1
CASSFGRVNTEAFF
TGTGCCAGCAGCTTCGGCAGGGTAAACACTGAAGCTTTCTTT
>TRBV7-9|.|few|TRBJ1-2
CASSPLAGRPTNYGYTF
TGTGCCAGCAGCCCTTTGGCGGGGCGCCCCACTAACTATGGCTACACCTTC
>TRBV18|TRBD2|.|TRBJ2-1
CASSPGLAGGYSYNEQFF
TGTGCCAGCTCACCCGGACTAGCGGGAGGTTACTCCTACAATGAGCAGTTCTTC
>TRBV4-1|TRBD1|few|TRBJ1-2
CASSQKQGADGYTF
TGCGCCAGCAGCCAAAAACAGGGGGCAGATGGCTACACCTTC
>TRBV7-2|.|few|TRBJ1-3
CASSLLSGRSGNTIYF
TGTGCCAGCAGCTTACTTTCTGGGCGCTCTGGAAACACCATATATTTT
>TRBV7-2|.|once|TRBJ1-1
CASSLAAGLNTEAFF
TGTGCCAGCAGCTTAGCGGCCGGACTGAACACTGAAGCTTTCTTT